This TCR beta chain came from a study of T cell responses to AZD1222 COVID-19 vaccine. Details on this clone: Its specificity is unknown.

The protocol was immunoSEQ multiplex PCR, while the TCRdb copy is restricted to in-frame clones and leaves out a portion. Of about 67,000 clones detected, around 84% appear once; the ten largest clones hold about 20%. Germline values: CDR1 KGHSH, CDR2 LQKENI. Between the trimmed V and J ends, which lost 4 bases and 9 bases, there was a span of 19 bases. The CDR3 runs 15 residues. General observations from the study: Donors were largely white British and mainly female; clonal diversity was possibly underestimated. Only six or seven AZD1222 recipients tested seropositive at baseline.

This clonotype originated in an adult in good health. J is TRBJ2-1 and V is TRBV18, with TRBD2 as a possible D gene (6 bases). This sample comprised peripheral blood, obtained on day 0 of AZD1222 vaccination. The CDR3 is CASSLSSGLRGEQFF. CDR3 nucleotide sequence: TGTGCCAGCTCACTAAGCTCGGGACTCCGTGGTGAGCAGTTCTTC.